One sample yielded the 24 T cell receptor beta chains listed below, sequenced in a study of beta chain features in type 1 diabetes (dated by TCRdb to 2017 to 2018). Their target antigens are unknown. What the research found in general, with its limitations: In all four CD4+ subsets, TCRB CDR3 length was moderately but significantly shorter in type 1 diabetes patients.

Library preparation was by the immunoSEQ multiplex PCR assay. The entire amount of isolated RNA was reverse transcribed using the High Capacity cDNA Reverse Transcription Kit, so the sequenced TCRB transcripts were expressed ones. Here the immuneACCESS table is served through TCRdb, limited to in-frame sequences with V and J called. Missing clones are a known gap in these copies; in checked studies unresolved V genes cover under half, and the rest lacks a known reason. The sample table lists around 260,000 clones, just over 20% of them with a count of one. In total, the top ten clones hold approximately 0.029% of the sample. Sequencing was done on a sample of naive CD4+ T cells from blood. The cell subset or site label on this specimen signifies: true naive CD4+ T cells. The receptors derive from a woman between 35 and 50 years old with type 1 diabetes.

The V and J genes are TRBV23-1 and TRBJ2-1, with 8 bases identical to TRBD1. TRBV23-1 qualifies as an ORF whose function is uncertain. The CDR3 length is 17 residues. Trimming removed 4 bases from V and 4 bases from J; junction bases left unmatched: 12. Here the CDR3 reads CASSRRRTGGYYNEQFF. The CDR3, as DNA: TGCGCCAGCAGTCGCCGTCGCACAGGGGGATATTACAATGAGCAGTTCTTC.

The table lists this clone with a few counts. The chain is built from TRBV5-6 and TRBJ2-1, with 7 positions matching TRBD1. V lost 0 bases and J lost 1; bases outside the gene matches: 1. Germline CDR1 is SGHDT and CDR2 is YYEEEE. The CDR3 totals 15 residues. CDR3 sequence reads: CASSLVGQSYNEQFF. The CDR3 DNA reads TGTGCCAGCAGCTTGGTGGGACAGTCCTACAATGAGCAGTTCTTC.

The rearrangement joins TRBV29-1 to TRBJ1-5; tentative D call: TRBD1 (6 bases). This CDR3 contains 14 residues. With 1 base removed from V and 0 bases from J, the gap between germline ends came to 7 bases. The germline gives CDR1 SQVTM, CDR2 ANQGSEA. In DNA, the CDR3 is TGCAGCGTTGAAGTAGGGGGTAGCAATCAGCCCCAGCATTTT. This encodes CSVEVGGSNQPQHF.

The V call is TRBV13, the J call TRBJ1-2; 9 bases line up with TRBD1. The V and J ends lost 2 bases and 4 bases, in that order; junction bases with no gene match: 2. The CDR3 has 14 residues. Germline V gene sequence: CDR1 PRHDT, CDR2 FYEKMQ (reference sequence). CDR3 DNA sequence: TGTGCCAGCAGCTTAATGGACAGGGGCTATGGCTACACCTTC. Translated: CASSLMDRGYGYTF.

The chain carries TRBV28 and TRBJ2-2; possible D gene TRBD2, 6 bases. Trimming shortened V by 7 bases and J by 0 bases, and 9 bases separated the two germline ends. This CDR3 is built from 14 residues. Germline CDR1 reads MDHEN; CDR2 reads SYDVKM. In DNA form, the CDR3 reads TGTGCCAGCACTGGCGGGGCGAACACCGGGGAGCTGTTTTTT. Its protein product is CASTGGANTGELFF.

This clone appeared a few times. This chain connects TRBV18 to TRBJ2-3; 10 bases are shared with TRBD2. Germline CDR1 reads KGHSH; CDR2 reads LQKENI. With V trimmed by 2 bases and J by 5 bases, 1 base remained unmatched. The CDR3 is made up of 14 amino acids. The CDR3 protein is CASSPGLAEDTQYF. The CDR3, as DNA: TGTGCCAGCTCACCAGGACTAGCGGAAGATACGCAGTATTTT.

The rearrangement uses TRBV30 and TRBJ1-1, with D uncertain. V was cut by 2 bases and J by 0 bases, with 4 bases left in between. This CDR3 region has 12 residues. Germline V gene sequence: CDR1 GTSNPN, CDR2 SVGIG (reference sequence). This CDR3 is CAWSPLNTEAFF. As DNA, the CDR3 is TGTGCCTGGAGTCCCTTGAACACTGAAGCTTTCTTT.

This clone was detected a few times. The chain recombines TRBV7-2 with TRBJ1-5, with D unresolved. The CDR3 has 13 amino acids. The ends were cut back, 3 bases at V and 5 bases at J, with 8 bases in the middle. Germline CDR1 SGHTA, CDR2 FQGNSA. CDR3 sequence: CASSLSVDQPQHF. Here the CDR3 DNA reads TGTGCCAGCAGCTTGAGTGTGGATCAGCCCCAGCATTTT.

The V call is TRBV28, the J call TRBJ2-7; D gene unclear. Germline loops: CDR1 MDHEN, CDR2 SYDVKM. The V end was cut by 6 bases, the J end by 4 bases, with 10 bases between. The CDR3 loop spans 12 amino acids. CDR3 sequence (DNA): TGTGCCAGCAGCCCCTTGAGATACGAGCAGTACTTC. Translating it yields CASSPLRYEQYF.

This clone was seen a handful of times. The V gene is TRBV5-1, the J gene TRBJ2-7, with D possibly TRBD2 on 6 matching bases. CDR3 length: 13 residues. CDR1 is SGHRS, CDR2 YFSETQ, per germline. Deletions cut 5 bases from V and 2 bases from J, with 11 bases between. This chain's CDR3 is CASSLGGTYEQYF. CDR3 nucleotides: TGCGCCAGCAGTCTGGGGGGAACCTACGAGCAGTACTTC.

The chain recombines TRBV7-9 with TRBJ2-7; TRBD2 is a possible D gene (6 bases). Germline V gene data show CDR1 as SEHNR and CDR2 as FQNEAQ (reference sequence). V was shortened by 2 bases and J by 3 bases, with 8 bases between the two germline ends. The length of the CDR3 is 13 residues. This CDR3 is CASSLSGDYEQYF. CDR3 coding DNA: TGTGCCAGCAGCTTATCGGGGGACTACGAGCAGTACTTC.

CDR3 sequence reads: CAISESTEETQYF. Here the CDR3 DNA reads TGTGCCATCAGTGAGTCGACTGAGGAGACCCAGTACTTC. The rearrangement joins TRBV10-3 to TRBJ2-5; D remains ambiguous. The germline gives CDR1 ENHRY, CDR2 SYGVKD. The length of the CDR3 is 13 residues. Trimming took 0 bases from V and 5 from J, leaving 7 bases between them.

The DNA of the CDR3 is TGCGCCAGCAGCCTCGACAGGGGTGATGAAGCTTTCTTT. It translates to CASSLDRGDEAFF. V is TRBV4-1 and J is TRBJ1-1, with 8 nucleotides matching TRBD1. CDR3 length: 13 residues. Losses at the gene ends were 4 bases for V and 7 bases for J; bases not matched to a gene: 5. The germline gives CDR1 MGHRA, CDR2 YSYEKL.

This clone has only a few counts. The chain uses TRBV27 and TRBJ2-2; TRBD1 matches 9 bases. J gave up 8 bases and V 6 bases, and 13 bases lay outside the gene matches. Germline values: CDR1 MNHEY, CDR2 SMNVEV (reference sequence). The CDR3 contains 16 residues. The DNA for the CDR3 is TGTGCCAGCAGACTAGCCCGGGACAGGGACATAGGGGAGCTGTTTTTT. It codes for CASRLARDRDIGELFF.

This clone was seen more than once but under ten times. The gene calls are TRBV29-1 and TRBJ2-3, with 8 positions matching TRBD1. The V gene end was trimmed by 7 bases and the J gene end by 4 bases; junction bases not matched to a gene: 7. The CDR3 is 13 amino acids. Germline V gene sequence: CDR1 SQVTM, CDR2 ANQGSEA. The CDR3 DNA reads as TGCAGCGCAGGGGGCAAATTGGCAGATACGCAGTATTTT. This gives the protein CSAGGKLADTQYF.

This clone was recorded a few times. J is TRBJ2-6 and V is TRBV9; 7 positions match TRBD1. V gave up 4 bases and J gave up 4 bases; unmatched junction bases: 11. The CDR3 has 17 residues. The germline V gene encodes CDR1 SGDLS and CDR2 YYNGEE. This CDR3 is CASSPAGQAKGANVLTF. CDR3 bases: TGTGCCAGCAGCCCCGCTGGACAGGCCAAGGGGGCCAACGTCCTGACTTTC.

The genes are TRBV28 and TRBJ1-1, with D unresolved. There are 11 residues in the CDR3. CDR1 is MDHEN, CDR2 SYDVKM, per germline. Deletions cut 4 bases from V and 6 bases from J, with 6 bases between. CDR3 sequence (DNA): TGTGCCAGCAGTTCTACAGCTGAAGCTTTCTTT. Protein: CASSSTAEAFF.

J is TRBJ2-7 and V is TRBV7-3, with 14 bases fitting TRBD2. The CDR3 has 14 amino acids. Germline-derived CDR1 and CDR2 are SGHTA and FQGTGA. V trimming: 8 bases; J trimming: 6 bases; junction bases outside the gene matches: 6. The CDR3 here is CASGLGTSGSEQYF. The CDR3 nucleotides read TGTGCCAGCGGTCTTGGGACTAGCGGGAGCGAGCAGTACTTC.

The chain employs TRBV2 and TRBJ2-5, with 10 nucleotides matching TRBD1. J was trimmed by 5 bases and V by 6 bases; bases with no gene match: 9. Germline CDR1 SNHLY, CDR2 FYNNEI. CDR3 length: 15 residues. In DNA, the CDR3 is TGTGCCAGCAGCCGGGACAGGGGATCGTGGGAGACCCAGTACTTC. Its translation is CASSRDRGSWETQYF.

In this sample, this clone turned up a few times. The V and J genes are TRBV29-1 and TRBJ1-2; D gene ambiguous. The germline V gene has CDR1 SQVTM and CDR2 ANQGSEA. CDR3 length equals 15 residues. The V and J ends lost 6 bases and 4 bases respectively, with 21 bases between them. The CDR3 here is CSVPGTLTGVYGYTF. CDR3 sequence (DNA): TGCAGCGTCCCCGGAACTCTGACGGGTGTCTATGGCTACACCTTC.

This clone was recorded a few times. This rearrangement joins TRBV7-9 to TRBJ1-1, with D unclear. Germline V lookup: CDR1 SEHNR, CDR2 FQNEAQ (reference sequence). Trimming shortened V by 5 bases and J by 1 base, and 14 bases separated the two germline ends. This CDR3 comprises 15 residues. The CDR3 bases are TGTGCCAGCAGCCCGACGGGAAATTCGAACACTGAAGCTTTCTTT. It codes for CASSPTGNSNTEAFF.

The V call is TRBV6-5, the J call TRBJ1-1, with TRBD1 matching over 7 bases. Trimming at V came to 6 bases and at J to 0 bases, leaving 4 bases not matched to a gene. The CDR3 covers 14 residues. Per germline, CDR1 MNHEY and CDR2 SVGAGI. The CDR3 nucleotides are TGTGCCAGCAGATTAGACAGGGTGAACACTGAAGCTTTCTTT. It is translated as CASRLDRVNTEAFF.

This clone has just a few counts. The chain links TRBV4-3 to TRBJ1-5; tentative D call: TRBD1 (6 bases). V lost 0 bases to trimming and J lost 7 bases, with 10 bases between them. Germline loops: CDR1 LGHNA, CDR2 YSLEER. The CDR3 contains 14 residues. The CDR3 sequence: CASSQDRGFQPQHF. CDR3 bases: TGCGCCAGCAGCCAAGATAGGGGGTTCCAGCCCCAGCATTTT.

This clone has only a few counts. This sequence joins TRBV29-1 and TRBJ1-5; no clear D. Trimming left V 7 bases short and J 5 bases short, with 12 bases between. The CDR3 covers 12 residues. Germline-derived CDR1 and CDR2 are SQVTM and ANQGSEA. CDR3: CSAGEGDQPQHF. As DNA, the CDR3 is TGCAGCGCTGGGGAGGGAGATCAGCCCCAGCATTTT.